The 27 T cell receptor beta chains below were found in one sample sequenced in a study of PD-1 blockade in classical Hodgkin lymphoma. This table comes from immunoSEQ multiplex PCR, and its TCRdb copy is limited to in-frame clones, with some not included. The top ten hold around 0.53% of the sample, which has around 26,000 clones, under 95% seen once. Regarding time point: newly diagnosed, previously untreated cHL patient sample. The CD4+ T cells used were purified from thawed PBMCs through magnetic negative selection. Sequencing input: CD4+ T cells from blood. These receptor sequences come from a human donor with classical Hodgkin lymphoma.

The chain links TRBV4-3 to TRBJ2-3, with D maybe TRBD2 (5 bases). The CDR3 contains 14 residues. V dropped 0 bases and J dropped 6 bases, with 10 bases sitting between them. Germline lookup yields CDR1 LGHNA and CDR2 YSLEER. The chain's CDR3 is CASSQDPGSDTQYF. The CDR3 bases are TGCGCCAGCAGCCAAGATCCGGGATCGGATACGCAGTATTTT.

CDR3 in DNA: TGTGCCAGCTCAGGGGACAGGAGCCCCTACGAGCAGTACTTC. This codes for CASSGDRSPYEQYF. The V call is TRBV18, the J call TRBJ2-7, with 8 bases that match TRBD1. Trimming at V came to 5 bases and at J to 2 bases, leaving 5 bases not matched to a gene. This CDR3 contains 14 residues. CDR1 is KGHSH and CDR2 is LQKENI in the germline V gene.

The chain has TRBV4-3 and TRBJ1-3; D is unresolved. Germline CDR1 and CDR2: LGHNA and YSLEER. The CDR3 contains 18 residues. Between the trimmed V and J ends, which lost 0 bases and 0 bases, there was a span of 15 bases. CDR3 protein: CASSQEGWPESSGNTIYF. In DNA, the CDR3 is TGCGCCAGCAGCCAAGAGGGTTGGCCCGAGAGCTCTGGAAACACCATATATTTT.

CDR3 sequence: CASSLEGTSGSYEQYF. CDR3 in DNA: TGTGCCAGCAGCTTAGAAGGGACTAGCGGCTCCTACGAGCAGTACTTC. The chain is built from TRBV7-2 and TRBJ2-7; 11 bases are shared with TRBD2. Trimming removed 1 base from V and 0 bases from J; junction bases left unmatched: 2. CDR1 is SGHTA, CDR2 FQGNSA, per germline. CDR3 length equals 16 residues.

Remarks on this clone: The junction shows a germline mismatch at one end, possibly a read error. In DNA, the CDR3 is TGTGCCAGCACCTTGGCCGGCGGGGGGTTCTCCTACAATGAGCAGTTCTTC. Residues: CASTLAGGGFSYNEQFF. This sequence joins TRBV5-6 and TRBJ2-1; 8 bases are shared with TRBD2. Germline CDR1 and CDR2: SGHDT and YYEEEE. The CDR3 sequence is 17 residues long.

V is TRBV20-1 and J is TRBJ2-5; D gene unclear. Germline V gives CDR1 DFQATT, CDR2 SNEGSKA (reference sequence). The CDR3 extends over 11 amino acids. V lost 5 bases, J lost 5 bases, and 9 bases lay in between. The CDR3 is CSAGKVETQYF. CDR3 nucleotides: TGCAGTGCTGGAAAGGTTGAGACCCAGTACTTC.

The V gene is TRBV18, the J gene TRBJ2-3, with D uncertain. CDR3 size: 15 residues. V dropped 2 bases and J dropped 2 bases, with 11 bases sitting between them. Germline CDR1 and CDR2: KGHSH and LQKENI. The CDR3 DNA is TGTGCCAGCTCACCAATTTCTGGTGCCACAGATACGCAGTATTTT. Protein product: CASSPISGATDTQYF. The entire variable domain, with the rest obtained from reference TRBV18 and TRBJ2-3, is as follows: NAGVMQNPRHLVRRRGQEARLRCSPMKGHSHVYWYRQLPEEGLKFMVYLQKENIIDESGMPKERFSAEFPKEGPSILRIQQVVRGDSAAYFCASSPISGATDTQYFGPGTRLTVL.

This clone was observed once. As DNA, the CDR3 is TGTGCCAGCGGACCGACAGGGGGCTTTCATACCATATATTTT. Encoded protein: CASGPTGGFHTIYF. V is TRBV9 and J is TRBJ1-3, with TRBD1 matching over 10 bases. CDR1 and CDR2 from the germline V gene are SGDLS and YYNGEE. This CDR3 region has 14 residues. After removal of 7 bases from V and 10 bases from J, the junction contained 11 bases not matched to a gene.

V usage is TRBV5-1 and J usage is TRBJ1-1; D is possibly TRBD1 (5 bases). CDR1 is SGHRS, CDR2 YFSETQ, per germline. Trimming took off 2 bases at V and 4 bases at J, with 9 bases between the two ends. CDR3 length: 13 residues. The CDR3 nucleotides read TGCGCCAGCAGCTTAGAAGGGGCCACTGAAGCTTTCTTT. Its protein is CASSLEGATEAFF. The full variable domain, completed using reference TRBV5-1 and TRBJ1-1, is KAGVTQTPRYLIKTRGQQVTLSCSPISGHRSVSWYQQTPGQGLQFLFEYFSETQRNKGNFPGRFSGRQFSNSRSEMNVSTLELGDSALYLCASSLEGATEAFFGQGTRLTVV.

The chain employs TRBV29-1 and TRBJ2-7; D possibly uses TRBD1 or TRBD2 (6 bases each). Germline CDR1 SQVTM, CDR2 ANQGSEA. The CDR3 extends over 13 amino acids. Deletions cut 4 bases from V and 6 bases from J, with 16 bases between. Written as DNA, the CDR3 is TGCAGCGTTGGGGGGGCGCGATATAGCGAGCAGTACTTC. Translation gives CSVGGARYSEQYF.

V usage is TRBV18 and J usage is TRBJ2-1, with a tentative D call TRBD1 (6 bases). Germline CDR1 is KGHSH and CDR2 is LQKENI. The V gene lost 1 base and the J gene lost 8 bases, with 21 bases spanning the gap. The CDR3 runs 17 residues. CDR3 DNA sequence: TGTGCCAGCTCACCACAGATACAGGGTGAGGGTATTTATGAGCAGTTCTTC. Translating gives CASSPQIQGEGIYEQFF.

The rearrangement joins TRBV5-1 to TRBJ2-1, with unresolved D. CDR1 and CDR2 (germline): SGHRS, YFSETQ. Trimming left V 5 bases short and J 0 bases short, with 12 bases between. The CDR3 has 15 amino acids. The DNA for the CDR3 is TGCGCCAGCAGTGGCGCCTTGAGCTCCTACAATGAGCAGTTCTTC. This sequence encodes CASSGALSSYNEQFF.

This chain uses TRBV7-2 with TRBJ2-1, with 9 positions matching TRBD2. CDR1 and CDR2 (germline): SGHTA, FQGNSA. V dropped 5 bases and J dropped 5; count of bases not matched to a gene: 7. The CDR3 totals 15 residues. CDR3 amino acids: CASSLRAGGHNEQFF. The CDR3 DNA reads TGTGCCAGCAGCCTACGGGCGGGGGGGCACAATGAGCAGTTCTTC.

This clone was detected only once. The gene calls are TRBV28 and TRBJ1-5; D is perhaps TRBD1 (5 bases). Trimming pared 3 bases from V and 5 bases from J, leaving 11 bases between. CDR3 length: 14 residues. From germline, CDR1 is MDHEN and CDR2 SYDVKM. The CDR3 DNA follows: TGTGCCAGCAGTTTGGGACCCACCTATCAGCCCCAGCATTTT. As protein: CASSLGPTYQPQHF.

The gene calls are TRBV2 and TRBJ1-1; TRBD1 matches 7 bases. After removal of 3 bases from V and 1 base from J, the junction contained 2 bases not matched to a gene. The CDR3 has 14 amino acids. CDR1 is SNHLY, CDR2 FYNNEI, per germline. The CDR3: CASSERTGNTEAFF. The DNA for the CDR3 is TGTGCCAGCAGTGAGAGGACAGGGAACACTGAAGCTTTCTTT.

The chain combines TRBV28 with TRBJ1-1, with D possibly being TRBD1 (5 bases). V lost 3 bases and J 0 bases, leaving 8 bases between the germline ends. The CDR3 has 14 amino acids. The V gene's germline CDR1 is MDHEN and CDR2 SYDVKM. CDR3 sequence: CASSLRTLNTEAFF. CDR3 sequence (DNA): TGTGCCAGCAGTTTGAGGACATTGAACACTGAAGCTTTCTTT.

The chain recombines TRBV9 with TRBJ2-5; 10 nucleotides line up with TRBD1. Trimming removed 4 bases from V and 4 bases from J; junction bases left unmatched: 16. Looked up from germline, CDR1 is SGDLS and CDR2 is YYNGEE. This CDR3 contains 18 residues. The DNA of the CDR3 is TGTGCCAGCAGCACATCGACAGGGGGCGCGATGTATAGAGAGACCCAGTACTTC. Its translation: CASSTSTGGAMYRETQYF. Together with reference TRBV9 and TRBJ2-5, the CDR3 gives the full variable domain: DSGVTQTPKHLITATGQRVTLRCSPRSGDLSVYWYQQSLDQGLQFLIQYYNGEERAKGNILERFSAQQFPDLHSELNLSSLELGDSALYFCASSTSTGGAMYRETQYFGPGTRLLVL.

V gene TRBV7-3 combines with J gene TRBJ2-2; D unresolved. V lost 3 bases and J 5 bases, leaving 10 bases between the germline ends. Germline V CDR1 and CDR2: SGHTA, FQGTGA. CDR3 length: 14 amino acids. The CDR3 here is CASSFSGFTGELFF. In DNA, the CDR3 is TGTGCCAGCAGCTTCTCGGGTTTTACCGGGGAGCTGTTTTTT.

The genes are TRBV7-8 and TRBJ2-2; 16 bases match TRBD2. Germline-derived CDR1 and CDR2 are SGHVS and FQNEAQ. V lost 5 bases, J lost 6 bases, and 9 bases stayed unmatched. The CDR3 sequence is 18 residues long. The DNA of the CDR3 is TGTGCCAGCAGCCCTCTTACCGGGACTAGCGGGGGGGCCGGGGAGCTGTTTTTT. This gives the protein CASSPLTGTSGGAGELFF.

As for this clone: The junction and the germline gene differ at one end; a read error may be behind it. V is TRBV4-1 and J is TRBJ2-2; 10 bases are shared with TRBD1. The germline V gene has CDR1 MGHRA and CDR2 YSYEKL. The CDR3 is 15 amino acids. CDR3 nucleotides: TGCGCCAGCAGCCGACAGGGGGCGAACGCCGGGGAGCTGTTTTTT. Translating gives CASSRQGANAGELFF.

The J gene is TRBJ1-6, the V gene TRBV2; 7 bases are shared with TRBD1. The germline gives CDR1 SNHLY, CDR2 FYNNEI. The J segment lost 4 bases and the V segment lost 4 bases, leaving 7 bases of the junction unmatched. The CDR3 runs 16 residues. The CDR3 coding sequence is TGTGCCAGCAGTGTGGCACCGGGACAGTATAATTCACCCCTCCACTTT. Residues: CASSVAPGQYNSPLHF.

Remarks on this clone: Its ends do not fully match the called genes, so a read error is possible. V is TRBV5-1 and J is TRBJ1-4, with unresolved D. Germline V CDR1 and CDR2: SGHRS, YFSETQ. This CDR3 has 16 residues. The CDR3 spells CASSLVTPAGNEKLFF. The CDR3, as DNA: TGCGCCAGCAGTTTGGTGACCCCCGCGGGGAATGAAAAACTGTTTTTT.

This clone was recorded once. The rearrangement joins TRBV6-4 to TRBJ1-6, with 7 bases that match TRBD1. Germline V gives CDR1 MRHNA, CDR2 SNTAGT. Trimming took 7 bases from V and 6 from J; bases not matched to a gene: 15. The CDR3 length is 17 residues. The CDR3: CASKEEGTGQSNSPLHF. CDR3 coding DNA: TGTGCCAGCAAAGAGGAGGGGACGGGACAGAGTAATTCACCCCTCCACTTT.

The chain joins TRBV7-8 to TRBJ2-2; tentative D call: TRBD1 (6 bases). The CDR3 covers 19 residues. Trimming took 2 bases from V and 0 from J, leaving 19 bases between them. Germline CDR1 is SGHVS and CDR2 is FQNEAQ. For the CDR3, the DNA is TGTGCCAGCAGCTTAAGTCCGGGCAGGGGTCCTACGAACACCGGGGAGCTGTTTTTT. Its protein is CASSLSPGRGPTNTGELFF.

V and J are TRBV5-6 and TRBJ2-3; perhaps TRBD2 as D (6 bases). This CDR3 is built from 15 residues. In germline, CDR1 is SGHDT, CDR2 YYEEEE. V was cut by 4 bases and J by 2 bases, with 14 bases left in between. DNA of the CDR3: TGTGCCAGCAGCCCCCTTGCGGGGAACACAGATACGCAGTATTTT. Its translation is CASSPLAGNTDTQYF.

The gene calls are TRBV7-8 and TRBJ1-2; a possible D gene is TRBD1 (5 bases). CDR3 size: 14 residues. CDR1 and CDR2 (germline): SGHVS, FQNEAQ. Trimming shortened V by 4 bases and J by 7 bases, and 16 bases separated the two germline ends. The CDR3 region has the DNA TGTGCCAGCAGCTACAGCGGTCCCAGGGTTGGCTACACCTTC. Translated, it gives CASSYSGPRVGYTF.

This clone came up once. The chain couples TRBV11-2 to TRBJ2-7, with 9 bases lining up with TRBD1. Trimming took 4 bases from V and 2 from J; bases not matched to a gene: 0. CDR1 and CDR2 (germline): SGHAT, FQNNGV. The CDR3 has 13 amino acids. The DNA of the CDR3 is TGTGCCAGCAGCTGGACAGGGGCCTACGAGCAGTACTTC. Translation: CASSWTGAYEQYF. Supplemented by reference TRBV11-2 and TRBJ2-7, the full variable domain reads EAGVAQSPRYKIIEKRQSVAFWCNPISGHATLYWYQQILGQGPKLLIQFQNNGVVDDSQLPKDRFSAERLKGVDSTLKIQPAKLEDSAVYLCASSWTGAYEQYFGPGTRLTVT.